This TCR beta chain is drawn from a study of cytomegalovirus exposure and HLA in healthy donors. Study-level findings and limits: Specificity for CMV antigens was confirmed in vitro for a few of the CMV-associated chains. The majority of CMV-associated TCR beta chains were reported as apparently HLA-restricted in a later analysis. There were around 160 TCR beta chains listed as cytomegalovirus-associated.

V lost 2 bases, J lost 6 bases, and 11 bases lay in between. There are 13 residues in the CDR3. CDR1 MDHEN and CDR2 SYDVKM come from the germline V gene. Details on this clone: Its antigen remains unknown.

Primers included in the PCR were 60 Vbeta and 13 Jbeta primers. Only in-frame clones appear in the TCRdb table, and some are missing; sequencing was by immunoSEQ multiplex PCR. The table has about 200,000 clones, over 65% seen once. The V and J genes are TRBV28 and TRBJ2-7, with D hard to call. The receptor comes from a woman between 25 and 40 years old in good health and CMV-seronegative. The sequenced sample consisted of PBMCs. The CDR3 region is CASSLVKSGEQYF. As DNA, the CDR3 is TGTGCCAGCAGTTTAGTCAAGAGTGGCGAGCAGTACTTC.